This section outlines one T cell receptor (beta chain) sequence together with its context. The data stem from a study of blood T cell repertoires in COVID-19. Study-level background: Whether acute or convalescent, the COVID-19 samples came from the United States, Italy and Spain.

In the authors' workflow: Researchers report that nucleated cell counts were estimated from reference gene primer amplification. Data came from immunoSEQ multiplex PCR; TCRdb stores just in-frame clones and leaves some out. Clone size and V and J calls were adopted from that table, with D and trimming inferred from the DNA. The data hold about 230,000 clones, with around 88% observed a single time. The CDR3 runs 13 residues. Germline-derived CDR1 and CDR2 are SEHNR and FQNEAQ (reference sequence). V trimming: 4 bases; J trimming: 6 bases; junction bases outside the gene matches: 3. The sequenced sample was peripheral blood. The clonotype was recovered from a man in his forties with active or convalescent COVID-19. The chain recombines TRBV7-9 with TRBJ1-5; 7 bases are a match to TRBD1. Here the CDR3 DNA reads TGTGCCAGCAGCTCTCAGGGGGGTCAGCCCCAGCATTTT. Protein sequence: CASSSQGGQPQHF.